This T cell receptor (beta chain) originates from a study of cytomegalovirus exposure and HLA in healthy donors. On the study more broadly: For the roughly 370 genotyped donors, 75% to 90% fell within the Caucasian-associated ancestry cluster.

The length of the CDR3 is 14 residues. The J segment lost 4 bases and the V segment lost 2 bases, leaving 2 bases of the junction unmatched. The germline CDR1 and CDR2 sequences are MDHEN and SYDVKM. The PCR made use of 60 Vbeta and 13 Jbeta primers. TCRdb keeps only in-frame clones here, not all; method: immunoSEQ multiplex PCR. The table lists some 110,000 clones, under 80% of them singletons. In regard to this clone: Its antigen is currently unknown.

Broader study findings: Among donors in an Asian-associated ancestry cluster, a later analysis reportedly found fewer N-insertions than the roughly 610-donor mean. CMV serostatus was the sole immune exposure information available.

Input material: PBMCs. V and J are TRBV28 and TRBJ2-5, with TRBD1 matching over 9 bases. The origin of this receptor is a woman aged 50 to 65 in good health and CMV-seropositive. This CDR3 is CASSLMTGGETQYF. In nucleotides, the CDR3 is TGTGCCAGCAGTTTAATGACAGGGGGAGAGACCCAGTACTTC.